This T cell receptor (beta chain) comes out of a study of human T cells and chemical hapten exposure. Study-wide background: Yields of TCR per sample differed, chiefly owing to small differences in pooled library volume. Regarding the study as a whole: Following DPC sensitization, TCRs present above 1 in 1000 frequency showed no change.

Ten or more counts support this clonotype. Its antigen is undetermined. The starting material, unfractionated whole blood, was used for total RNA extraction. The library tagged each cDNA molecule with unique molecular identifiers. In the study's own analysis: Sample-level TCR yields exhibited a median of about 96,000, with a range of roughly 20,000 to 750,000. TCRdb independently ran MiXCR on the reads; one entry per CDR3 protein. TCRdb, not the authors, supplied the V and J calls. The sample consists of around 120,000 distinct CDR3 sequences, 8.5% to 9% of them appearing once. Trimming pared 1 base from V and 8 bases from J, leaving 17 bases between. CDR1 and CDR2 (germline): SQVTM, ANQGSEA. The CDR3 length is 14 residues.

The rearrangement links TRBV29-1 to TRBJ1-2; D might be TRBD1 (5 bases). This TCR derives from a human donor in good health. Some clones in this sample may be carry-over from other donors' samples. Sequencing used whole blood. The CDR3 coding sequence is TGCAGCGTTGAAGCAAGTAGAACAGGTCGGGGCTACACCTTC. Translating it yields CSVEASRTGRGYTF. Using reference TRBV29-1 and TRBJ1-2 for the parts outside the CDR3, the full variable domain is SAVISQKPSRDICQRGTSLTIQCQVDSQVTMMFWYRQQPGQSLTLIATANQGSEATYESGFVIDKFPISRPNLTFSTLTVSNMSPEDSSIYLCSVEASRTGRGYTFGSGTRLTVV.